One sample yielded the 21 T cell receptor beta chains listed below, sequenced in a study of CD8 T cells in ankylosing spondylitis. Notes on the study in general: There was a TCR beta motif, made of several highly homologous variants, that appeared characteristic of ankylosing spondylitis blood.

These receptors have no identified antigens. From the 5' RACE reads, TCRdb called clonotypes with MiXCR, one entry per CDR3 protein. The profile covers some 400,000 distinct CDR3 sequences, with approximately 20% appearing a single time and approximately 16% taken by the ten largest. Sequenced sample: blood, either unsorted or a sorted T cell fraction (not recorded which). The receptors derive from a male donor with ankylosing spondylitis.

The chain uses TRBV11-2 and TRBJ1-1; 8 bases map to TRBD1. The CDR3 has 13 residues. CDR1 and CDR2 (germline): SGHAT, FQNNGV. Trimming removed 5 bases from V and 8 bases from J; junction bases left unmatched: 7. In nucleotides, the CDR3 is TGTGCCAGCAGCCACTACAGGGGGTGGGAAGCTTTCTTT. Protein product: CASSHYRGWEAFF.

The chain combines TRBV5-1 with TRBJ2-3; the match to TRBD2 covers 9 bases. Germline V gene data show CDR1 as SGHRS and CDR2 as YFSETQ. CDR3 length: 14 residues. The trim removed 4 bases at V and 6 bases at J, leaving 6 bases unmatched. The CDR3 loop reads CASSVRTSVDTQYF. As DNA, the CDR3 is TGCGCCAGCAGCGTACGGACTAGCGTGGATACGCAGTATTTT.

V and J are TRBV18 and TRBJ2-1; 11 bases agree with TRBD2. Trimming took 4 bases from V and 2 from J; bases not matched to a gene: 10. This CDR3 is 18 amino acids long. Germline V gene sequence: CDR1 KGHSH, CDR2 LQKENI. The CDR3 protein is CASSQTGTSGRTYNEQFF. Here the CDR3 DNA reads TGTGCCAGCTCACAAACCGGGACTAGCGGTCGTACCTACAATGAGCAGTTCTTC.

This clonotype has a handful of counts. The chain uses TRBV29-1 and TRBJ2-5; TRBD1 matches at 7 bases. Germline CDR1 reads SQVTM; CDR2 reads ANQGSEA. CDR3 length equals 13 residues. V was clipped by 6 bases and J by 2 bases; unmatched bases: 6. For the CDR3, the DNA is TGCAGCGTGACCCTGACAGGGCAAGAGACCCAGTACTTC. This gives the protein CSVTLTGQETQYF.

The rearrangement links TRBV4-2 to TRBJ2-2; the match to TRBD1 covers 7 bases. Trimming removed 2 bases from V and 6 bases from J; junction bases left unmatched: 9. This CDR3 spans 16 amino acids. The germline gives CDR1 LGHNA, CDR2 YNFKEQ. DNA for the CDR3: TGTGCCAGCAGCCAACCGAGACAGGGATCCCCCGGGGAGCTGTTTTTT. The encoded protein is CASSQPRQGSPGELFF.

This chain connects TRBV4-2 to TRBJ2-1, with D maybe TRBD2 (6 bases). CDR3 length: 14 residues. Germline CDR1 LGHNA, CDR2 YNFKEQ. Trimming shortened V by 3 bases and J by 8 bases, and 14 bases separated the two germline ends. The CDR3 here is CASSQGGLGDEQFF. The CDR3 DNA follows: TGTGCCAGCAGCCAGGGGGGACTGGGCGATGAGCAGTTCTTC.

This clonotype was seen a few times. The chain has TRBV4-3 and TRBJ2-3; D call uncertain. The V gene's germline CDR1 is LGHNA and CDR2 YSLEER. V lost 4 bases to trimming and J lost 2 bases, with 16 bases between them. CDR3 length: 16 amino acids. The CDR3 DNA follows: TGCGCCAGCAGCCCAAGCTTCCGGGCACACACAGATACGCAGTATTTT. This translates into CASSPSFRAHTDTQYF.

V and J are TRBV4-2 and TRBJ2-3, with 12 bases lining up with TRBD1. Germline CDR1 and CDR2: LGHNA and YNFKEQ. The CDR3 contains 17 residues. The trim removed 3 bases at V and 7 bases at J, leaving 11 bases unmatched. CDR3 DNA sequence: TGTGCCAGCAGCCAGGGCTGGGTGGGACAGGGGGCGAATACGCAGTATTTT. Protein product: CASSQGWVGQGANTQYF.

The V and J genes are TRBV20-1 and TRBJ1-5; D is unresolved. This CDR3 comprises 12 residues. V lost 7 bases to trimming and J lost 2 bases, with 9 bases between them. CDR1 and CDR2 (germline): DFQATT, SNEGSKA (reference sequence). The CDR3 loop is CSGGSGNQPQHF. The DNA for the CDR3 is TGCAGTGGGGGAAGCGGCAATCAGCCCCAGCATTTT.

The CDR3 here is CASSQDDSAETQYF. DNA of the CDR3: TGTGCCAGCAGCCAAGACGACTCGGCGGAGACCCAGTACTTC. The chain couples TRBV4-2 to TRBJ2-5; D is uncertain. CDR1 and CDR2 from the germline V gene are LGHNA and YNFKEQ. The CDR3 sequence is 14 residues long. V was cut by 0 bases and J by 5 bases, with 10 bases left in between.

The chain recombines TRBV7-3 with TRBJ2-5; D gene uncertain. V was trimmed by 1 base and J by 0 bases, leaving 9 bases between them. The CDR3 is 15 residues long. Germline V gene sequence: CDR1 SGHTA, CDR2 FQGTGA. The CDR3 DNA reads as TGTGCCAGCAGCTTAAGGCTAGAGTACCAAGAGACCCAGTACTTC. Translating it yields CASSLRLEYQETQYF.

The chain couples TRBV12-3 or TRBV12-4 to TRBJ2-2, with D perhaps assigned TRBD1 or TRBD2 (5 bases each). V lost 3 bases, J lost 6 bases, and 17 bases lay in between. The CDR3 length is 16 residues. CDR3 DNA sequence: TGTGCCAGCAGTTTTCGGGACGGACGTGGGGCCGGGGAGCTGTTTTTT. It specifies CASSFRDGRGAGELFF.

This clonotype was detected many times. V gene TRBV5-6 combines with J gene TRBJ2-5; D is possibly TRBD1 or TRBD2 (5 bases each). The germline V and J ends were trimmed by 6 bases and 7 bases, with 13 bases remaining between them. The CDR3 is 12 amino acids. Germline V CDR1 and CDR2: SGHDT, YYEEEE. The CDR3, as DNA: TGTGCCAGCAACTACGTTGGGGGGACCCAGTACTTC. This gives the protein CASNYVGGTQYF. Using reference TRBV5-6 and TRBJ2-5 for the parts outside the CDR3, the full variable domain is DAGVTQSPTHLIKTRGQQVTLRCSPKSGHDTVSWYQQALGQGPQFIFQYYEEEERQRGNFPDRFSGHQFPNYSSELNVNALLLGDSALYLCASNYVGGTQYFGPGTRLLVL.

This clonotype appeared a few times. The chain combines TRBV28 with TRBJ1-2; D unresolved. Germline V gives CDR1 MDHEN, CDR2 SYDVKM. This CDR3 is built from 13 residues. V was shortened by 5 bases and J by 4 bases, with 11 bases between the two germline ends. The CDR3 DNA reads as TGTGCCAGCAGTGCGACGGCGGGCTATGGCTACACCTTC. Its protein is CASSATAGYGYTF.

This clonotype was seen a handful of times. The rearrangement links TRBV12-5 to TRBJ2-1; D not certain. This CDR3 has 11 residues. V shed 0 bases and J shed 10 bases, with 4 bases lying between them. Germline CDR1 and CDR2: LGHNT and FRNRAP. This CDR3 reads CASGLVLEQFF. Here the CDR3 DNA reads TGTGCTAGTGGTTTGGTATTAGAGCAGTTCTTC. Based on the CDR3 plus reference TRBV12-5 and TRBJ2-1, the full variable domain is DARVTQTPRHKVTEMGQEVTMRCQPILGHNTVFWYRQTMMQGLELLAYFRNRAPLDDSGMPKDRFSAEMPDATLATLKIQPSEPRDSAVYFCASGLVLEQFFGPGTRLTVL.

This clonotype was counted only a few times. Germline and junction disagree at one end, which may indicate a read error. The chain has TRBV4-1 and TRBJ1-5; TRBD1 is a possible D gene (6 bases). The CDR3 sequence is 15 residues long. CDR1 and CDR2 from the germline V gene are MGHRA and YSYEKL. DNA of the CDR3: TGCGCCAGCAGCAAAGAGGGGGGAAGGGATCAGCCCCAGCATTTT. Protein: CASSKEGGRDQPQHF.

This clonotype was seen only a few times. The chain employs TRBV20-1 and TRBJ1-5; D not resolved. Trimming shortened V by 2 bases and J by 1 base, and 15 bases separated the two germline ends. Germline V CDR1 and CDR2: DFQATT, SNEGSKA (reference sequence). The CDR3 is made up of 16 amino acids. The CDR3 DNA reads as TGCAGTGCTAGATCGTTTGACCTGGACAGCAATCAGCCCCAGCATTTT. Translated, it gives CSARSFDLDSNQPQHF.

The J gene is TRBJ1-1, the V gene TRBV12-5; D not certain. This CDR3 has 12 amino acids. Germline loops: CDR1 LGHNT, CDR2 FRNRAP. With 3 bases removed from V and 5 bases from J, the gap between germline ends came to 7 bases. Here the CDR3 reads CASGFRGTEAFF. CDR3 DNA sequence: TGTGCTAGTGGTTTTCGTGGAACTGAAGCTTTCTTT.

Ten or more counts support this clonotype. V is TRBV27 and J is TRBJ1-2; the match to TRBD1 covers 7 bases. Germline trimming cut 4 bases from V and 7 bases from J; bases unmatched to any gene: 18. CDR3 length equals 17 residues. Germline values: CDR1 MNHEY, CDR2 SMNVEV (reference sequence). The CDR3 region has the DNA TGTGCCAGCAGTTCCGTAAGAGCGGACAGGAGAGAGGGTGGCTACACCTTC. Translated, it gives CASSSVRADRREGGYTF.

V gene TRBV3-1 combines with J gene TRBJ1-5; D call uncertain. V shed 1 base and J shed 3 bases, with 10 bases lying between them. The CDR3 loop spans 15 amino acids. Germline lookup yields CDR1 LGHDT and CDR2 YNNKEL (reference sequence). The CDR3 here is CASSQGATHNQPQHF. CDR3 in DNA: TGTGCCAGCAGCCAAGGGGCCACCCACAATCAGCCCCAGCATTTT.

This rearrangement joins TRBV5-1 to TRBJ1-4; D gene uncertain. The V and J ends lost 0 bases and 5 bases respectively, with 8 bases between them. Germline V gene lookup returns CDR1 SGHRS and CDR2 YFSETQ. CDR3 length equals 14 residues. This CDR3 reads CASSLASGNEKLFF. CDR3 DNA: TGCGCCAGCAGCTTGGCCTCGGGCAATGAAAAACTGTTTTTT. Combining the CDR3 with reference TRBV5-1 and TRBJ1-4 gives the whole variable domain KAGVTQTPRYLIKTRGQQVTLSCSPISGHRSVSWYQQTPGQGLQFLFEYFSETQRNKGNFPGRFSGRQFSNSRSEMNVSTLELGDSALYLCASSLASGNEKLFFGSGTQLSVL.